A selection of T cell receptor beta chains follows, all from one sample in a study of OX40 agonist ivuxolimab in advanced cancers. The table came from immunoSEQ multiplex PCR; TCRdb's copy has only in-frame clones and leaves some out. The sample contains roughly 17,000 clones, around 69% of which appear only once. Sample: CD4+ or CD8+ T cells sorted from blood, taken in a trial of the OX40 agonist ivuxolimab. Receptor source: an adult with an advanced solid tumor such as melanoma, head and neck, liver or kidney cancer. Each CDR3 is given with its conserved first and last residue. The D gene is left open where the match is weak. Clone size is given for some rows only: seen once, a few or many times, or a class if the clone is expanded.

clone size: -
V gene: TRBV30
J gene: TRBJ2-7
D gene: -
CDR3 protein: CAWRHSGSSYEQYF
CDR3 DNA: TGTGCCTGGAGACACTCGGGTAGCTCCTACGAGCAGTACTTC

clone size: -
V gene: TRBV9
J gene: TRBJ2-2
D gene: -
CDR3 protein: CASSVAEAGELFF
CDR3 DNA: TGTGCCAGCAGCGTAGCGGAGGCTGGGGAGCTGTTTTTT

clone size: few
V gene: TRBV11-2
J gene: TRBJ2-7
D gene: -
CDR3 protein: CASSTTGFYEQYF
CDR3 DNA: TGTGCCAGCAGCACAACAGGGTTCTACGAGCAGTACTTC

clone size: -
V gene: TRBV9
J gene: TRBJ2-1
D gene: -
CDR3 protein: CASSRRRLESSYNEQFF
CDR3 DNA: TGTGCCAGCAGCCGGAGGCGCCTCGAGTCGTCCTACAATGAGCAGTTCTTC

clone size: -
V gene: TRBV7-9
J gene: TRBJ2-7
D gene: -
CDR3 protein: CASSHPITYEQYF
CDR3 DNA: TGTGCCAGCAGCCATCCGATTACCTACGAGCAGTACTTC

clone size: -
V gene: TRBV28
J gene: TRBJ2-5
D gene: -
CDR3 protein: CASSTETVGGILQETQYF
CDR3 DNA: TGTGCCAGCAGTACCGAGACCGTTGGGGGGATTCTCCAAGAGACCCAGTACTTC

clone size: few
V gene: TRBV19
J gene: TRBJ1-1
D gene: -
CDR3 protein: CASSISMNTEAFF
CDR3 DNA: TGTGCCAGTAGTATCTCAATGAACACTGAAGCTTTCTTT

clone size: once
V gene: TRBV18
J gene: TRBJ2-7
D gene: -
CDR3 protein: CASLGSTSYEQYF
CDR3 DNA: TGTGCCAGCTTAGGCAGCACCTCCTACGAGCAGTACTTC

clone size: -
V gene: TRBV27
J gene: TRBJ2-7
D gene: -
CDR3 protein: CASSTLAFYEQYF
CDR3 DNA: TGTGCCAGCAGCACCCTAGCCTTCTACGAGCAGTACTTC

clone size: -
V gene: TRBV6-5
J gene: TRBJ2-3
D gene: TRBD2
CDR3 protein: CASTWTSGVGDTQYF
CDR3 DNA: TGTGCCAGCACCTGGACTAGCGGAGTGGGGGATACGCAGTATTTT

clone size: -
V gene: TRBV4-1
J gene: TRBJ1-5
D gene: -
CDR3 protein: CASSPAGFGNQPQHF
CDR3 DNA: TGCGCCAGCAGCCCAGCAGGATTCGGCAATCAGCCCCAGCATTTT

clone size: -
V gene: TRBV30
J gene: TRBJ2-7
D gene: TRBD1
CDR3 protein: CAWSVGTGREQYF
CDR3 DNA: TGTGCCTGGAGTGTCGGGACAGGGCGCGAGCAGTACTTC

clone size: few
V gene: TRBV9
J gene: TRBJ2-1
D gene: TRBD2
CDR3 protein: CASSLAGYNEQFF
CDR3 DNA: TGTGCCAGCAGCCTAGCGGGGTACAATGAGCAGTTCTTC

clone size: -
V gene: TRBV7-2
J gene: TRBJ2-1
D gene: -
CDR3 protein: CASSLVGGSVSYNEQFF
CDR3 DNA: TGTGCCAGCAGCTTAGTGGGCGGCAGCGTCTCCTACAATGAGCAGTTCTTC

clone size: -
V gene: TRBV6-1
J gene: TRBJ2-3
D gene: -
CDR3 protein: CASSPGAAAADTQYF
CDR3 DNA: TGTGCCAGCAGTCCAGGGGCCGCGGCGGCAGATACGCAGTATTTT

clone size: once
V gene: TRBV6-1
J gene: TRBJ2-1
D gene: -
CDR3 protein: CASSQGLMPGDEQFF
CDR3 DNA: TGTGCCAGCAGTCAAGGACTCATGCCGGGCGATGAGCAGTTCTTC

clone size: few
V gene: TRBV27
J gene: TRBJ1-4
D gene: TRBD1
CDR3 protein: CASSPRTGWGTEKLFF
CDR3 DNA: TGTGCCAGCAGTCCAAGGACAGGGTGGGGCACTGAAAAACTGTTTTTT

clone size: -
V gene: TRBV7-9
J gene: TRBJ2-7
D gene: -
CDR3 protein: CASSHPGHSSYEQYF
CDR3 DNA: TGTGCCAGCAGCCATCCGGGACACAGCTCCTACGAGCAGTACTTC

clone size: -
V gene: TRBV6-5
J gene: TRBJ1-1
D gene: -
CDR3 protein: CASSENTEAFF
CDR3 DNA: TGTGCCAGCAGTGAGAACACTGAAGCTTTCTTT

clone size: -
V gene: TRBV30
J gene: TRBJ1-3
D gene: -
CDR3 protein: CAWRVRGTGNTIYF
CDR3 DNA: TGTGCCTGGAGGGTACGGGGAACTGGAAACACCATATATTTT

clone size: -
V gene: TRBV7-9
J gene: TRBJ2-2
D gene: -
CDR3 protein: CASSLAAGGELFF
CDR3 DNA: TGTGCCAGCAGCTTAGCGGCCGGCGGGGAGCTGTTTTTT

clone size: -
V gene: TRBV6-5
J gene: TRBJ1-5
D gene: -
CDR3 protein: CASSYSGTHQPQHF
CDR3 DNA: TGTGCCAGCAGTTACTCAGGGACCCATCAGCCCCAGCATTTT

clone size: -
V gene: TRBV7-3
J gene: TRBJ2-7
D gene: TRBD2
CDR3 protein: CASSTSATSYEQYF
CDR3 DNA: TGTGCCAGCAGTACTAGCGCCACCTCCTACGAGCAGTACTTC

clone size: few
V gene: TRBV13
J gene: TRBJ2-2
D gene: -
CDR3 protein: CASSRADSTGELFF
CDR3 DNA: TGTGCCAGCAGCCGGGCGGATTCCACCGGGGAGCTGTTTTTT